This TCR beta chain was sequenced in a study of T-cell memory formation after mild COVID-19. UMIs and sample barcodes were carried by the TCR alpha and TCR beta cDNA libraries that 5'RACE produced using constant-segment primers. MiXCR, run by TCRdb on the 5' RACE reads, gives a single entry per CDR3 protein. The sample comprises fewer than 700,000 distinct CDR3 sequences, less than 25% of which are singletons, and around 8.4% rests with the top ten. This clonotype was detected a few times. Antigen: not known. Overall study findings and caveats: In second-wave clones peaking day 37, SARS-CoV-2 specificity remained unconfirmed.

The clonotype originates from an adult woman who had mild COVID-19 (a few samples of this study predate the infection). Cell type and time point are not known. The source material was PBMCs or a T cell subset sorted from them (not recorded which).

CDR3 DNA sequence: TGTGCCACCAGCAGAGGAGGATGGCAGAACTATGGCTACACCTTC. Amino acids: CATSRGGWQNYGYTF. The V call is TRBV15, the J call TRBJ1-2, with no clear D. V was trimmed by 1 base and J by 2 bases, leaving 11 bases between them. The germline V gene encodes CDR1 LNHNV and CDR2 YYDKDF (reference sequence). CDR3 length: 15 residues.